One sample yielded the 17 T cell receptor beta chains listed below, sequenced in a study of T cell repertoires in aging, cancer and after chemotherapy (dated by TCRdb to the late 2010s). Sequencing used an Illumina MiSeq. Rearranged TRB sequences spanning V, D and J segments were amplified in a multiplex touch-down PCR with a mixed TRB-A/B primer pool. Using fastp trimming at Q25 and MiXCR clonotype assembly, TCRdb reanalyzed the public sequencing data and kept in-frame beta chains. Every distinct CDR3 protein forms one entry, paired with its most common genes and DNA. In all, the sample holds several thousand distinct CDR3 sequences, and around a quarter of those were seen once. The ten largest clonotypes hold around 3% of the sample. Genomic DNA extracted from peripheral blood, rather than sorted cells or RNA, was used as the source for amplification of TCR beta rearrangements. Source material: blood. The source of these receptors is a human donor with a blood cancer.

This clonotype has more than one count but fewer than ten. This chain joins TRBV18 and TRBJ1-1, with 9 bases lining up with TRBD1. Germline CDR1 is KGHSH and CDR2 is LQKENI. This CDR3 region has 15 residues. J gave up 5 bases and V 4 bases, and 8 bases lay outside the gene matches. CDR3 DNA: TGTGCCAGCTCACTCACCTACAGGGGGCGTACTGAAGCTTTCTTT. It encodes CASSLTYRGRTEAFF. Complete variable domain (other parts from reference TRBV18 and TRBJ1-1): NAGVMQNPRHLVRRRGQEARLRCSPMKGHSHVYWYRQLPEEGLKFMVYLQKENIIDESGMPKERFSAEFPKEGPSILRIQQVVRGDSAAYFCASSLTYRGRTEAFFGQGTRLTVV.

This sequence joins TRBV28 and TRBJ1-5; 7 nucleotides line up with TRBD1. This CDR3 region has 16 residues. Germline values: CDR1 MDHEN, CDR2 SYDVKM. Trimming cost V 4 bases and J 0 bases; bases outside gene matches: 6. The CDR3 here is CASSWEGGHSNQPQHF. The CDR3 DNA reads TGTGCCAGCAGTTGGGAAGGGGGCCATAGCAATCAGCCCCAGCATTTT.

On this clonotype: A much larger clone lies a single base off, so this may be a read error. The V gene is TRBV27, the J gene TRBJ2-7; D remains unclear. This CDR3 spans 14 amino acids. Germline CDR1 reads MNHEY; CDR2 reads SMNVEV (reference sequence). V was clipped by 5 bases and J by 0 bases, with 11 bases between them. The CDR3: CASSGVTGSYEQYF. The CDR3 DNA follows: TGTGCCAGCAGTGGGGTAACGGGCTCCTACGAGCAGTACTTC.

In this sample, this clonotype turned up many times. The chain is built from TRBV15 and TRBJ1-1; D is ambiguous. From germline, CDR1 is LNHNV and CDR2 YYDKDF (reference sequence). The CDR3 is 13 amino acids. V was clipped by 0 bases and J by 6 bases, with 8 bases between them. CDR3 sequence (DNA): TGTGCCACCAGCAGAGATGGCCTGGCTGAAGCTTTCTTT. It yields the protein CATSRDGLAEAFF.

V gene TRBV5-6 combines with J gene TRBJ2-3; 9 nucleotides match TRBD1. Germline CDR1 is SGHDT and CDR2 is YYEEEE. J lost 0 bases, V lost 4 bases, and 3 bases had no gene match. The CDR3 extends over 15 amino acids. The CDR3: CASSHRGPSTDTQYF. Here the CDR3 DNA reads TGTGCCAGCAGCCACAGGGGGCCTAGCACAGATACGCAGTATTTT.

This clonotype showed up just once. The V and J genes are TRBV20-1 and TRBJ2-2, with D perhaps matching TRBD2 (5 bases). The CDR3 runs to 12 residues. The ends were cut back, 3 bases at V and 4 bases at J, with 6 bases in the middle. Germline values: CDR1 DFQATT, CDR2 SNEGSKA (reference sequence). The CDR3 sequence: CSASRGTGELFF. CDR3 coding DNA: TGCAGTGCTAGCCGGGGCACCGGGGAGCTGTTTTTT.

The CDR3 DNA reads as TGCAGTCGACAGGGGGACTCCTACGAGCAGTACTTC. Translation gives CSRQGDSYEQYF. The rearrangement uses TRBV20-1 and TRBJ2-7, with 9 bases lining up with TRBD1. J gave up 0 bases and V 8 bases, and 2 bases lay outside the gene matches. The CDR3 covers 12 residues. CDR1 and CDR2 from the germline V gene are DFQATT and SNEGSKA (reference sequence).

This clonotype is judged medium-sized. The chain recombines TRBV14 with TRBJ1-2; D is ambiguous. Per germline, CDR1 SGHDN and CDR2 FVKESK. V dropped 2 bases and J dropped 8 bases, with 18 bases sitting between them. This CDR3 region has 15 residues. The CDR3 sequence: CASSQSSQGIRGYTF. In DNA, the CDR3 is TGTGCCAGCAGCCAATCTTCCCAAGGGATACGGGGCTACACCTTC.

This chain connects TRBV7-2 to TRBJ2-7; D gene ambiguous. The V gene lost 4 bases and the J gene lost 2 bases, with 9 bases spanning the gap. Germline assignment: CDR1 SGHTA and CDR2 FQGNSA. CDR3 length: 13 residues. The CDR3 loop reads CASSSWRTYEQYF. The CDR3 DNA sequence: TGTGCCAGCAGCTCTTGGCGGACCTACGAGCAGTACTTC. Looking up the rest from reference TRBV7-2 and TRBJ2-7 gives the full variable domain: GAGVSQSPSNKVTEKGKDVELRCDPISGHTALYWYRQSLGQGLEFLIYFQGNSAPDKSGLPSDRFSAERTGGSVSTLTIQRTQQEDSAVYLCASSSWRTYEQYFGPGTRLTVT.

By its share, this clonotype is medium-sized. The chain carries TRBV6-2 or TRBV6-3 and TRBJ2-2, with unresolved D. This CDR3 has 14 residues. The V and J ends lost 3 bases and 6 bases respectively, with 11 bases between them. Germline lookup yields CDR1 MNHEY and CDR2 SVGEGT. For the CDR3, the DNA is TGTGCCAGCAGTTATAGAAGATCGCCCGGGGAGCTGTTTTTT. Its protein product is CASSYRRSPGELFF.

This clonotype is classed as medium-sized. CDR3 coding DNA: TGTGCCAGTAGTATTGGACAGTACAATGAGCAGTTCTTC. Amino acid sequence: CASSIGQYNEQFF. The gene calls are TRBV19 and TRBJ2-1; weak D call: TRBD1 (6 bases). Germline V gene lookup returns CDR1 LNHDA and CDR2 SQIVND (reference sequence). V lost 3 bases, J lost 4 bases, and 7 bases lay in between. CDR3 length equals 13 residues.

J is TRBJ2-3 and V is TRBV20-1; TRBD2 agrees at 12 bases. CDR1 is DFQATT, CDR2 SNEGSKA, per germline (reference sequence). The CDR3 has 15 residues. The ends lost 4 bases at V and 2 bases at J; junction bases unmatched: 4. This CDR3 is CSAKTSGGATDTQYF. CDR3 DNA: TGCAGTGCTAAGACTAGCGGGGGTGCCACAGATACGCAGTATTTT.

A note on this clonotype: The DNA is left out, because the CDR3 cannot be placed on it with certainty; the CDR3 is given as TCRdb lists it. The rearrangement joins TRBV7-4 to TRBJ1-1. Germline assignment: CDR1 SGHVT and CDR2 SQSDAQ. With termini counted, the CDR3 has 18 amino acids. The CDR3 loop reads CASQNTSSTSGRNTEAFF.

This clonotype was seen more than once but under ten times. The V call is TRBV6-2 or TRBV6-3, the J call TRBJ1-5; tentatively, D is TRBD1 (6 bases). The CDR3 spans 15 residues. CDR1 and CDR2 from the germline V gene are MNHEY and SVGEGT. V lost 6 bases, J lost 0 bases, and 12 bases lay in between. The CDR3: CASSKGGYSNQPQHF. The CDR3 DNA sequence: TGTGCCAGCAGCAAAGGGGGGTATAGCAATCAGCCCCAGCATTTT.

The CDR3 spells CASSLPYIPGLAGLNEQFF. In nucleotides, the CDR3 is TGTGCCAGCAGCTTGCCTTATATACCGGGACTAGCGGGCCTCAATGAGCAGTTCTTC. This chain connects TRBV11-1 to TRBJ2-1; 12 bases fit TRBD2. V lost 3 bases to trimming and J lost 6 bases; unmatched junction nucleotides: 15. Germline V gives CDR1 SGHAT, CDR2 FQDESV (reference sequence). The CDR3 extends over 19 amino acids.

This clonotype was observed a few times. The V call is TRBV12-3 or TRBV12-4, the J call TRBJ2-7, with D possibly TRBD1 on 6 matching bases. V gave up 0 bases and J gave up 2 bases, with 14 bases separating them. CDR3 size: 16 residues. In DNA, the CDR3 is TGTGCCAGCAGTTTAGCGTTTAAGGACAGTGCCTACGAGCAGTACTTC. Translating it yields CASSLAFKDSAYEQYF.

This clonotype has a handful of counts. The chain employs TRBV11-1 and TRBJ1-1, with a tentative D call TRBD1 (6 bases). The CDR3 covers 17 residues. The V and J ends lost 6 bases and 0 bases respectively, with 20 bases between them. CDR1 and CDR2 (germline): SGHAT, FQDESV (reference sequence). The chain's CDR3 is CASRRAPGQLMNTEAFF. CDR3 nucleotide sequence: TGTGCCAGCAGACGAGCTCCGGGACAACTTATGAACACTGAAGCTTTCTTT.